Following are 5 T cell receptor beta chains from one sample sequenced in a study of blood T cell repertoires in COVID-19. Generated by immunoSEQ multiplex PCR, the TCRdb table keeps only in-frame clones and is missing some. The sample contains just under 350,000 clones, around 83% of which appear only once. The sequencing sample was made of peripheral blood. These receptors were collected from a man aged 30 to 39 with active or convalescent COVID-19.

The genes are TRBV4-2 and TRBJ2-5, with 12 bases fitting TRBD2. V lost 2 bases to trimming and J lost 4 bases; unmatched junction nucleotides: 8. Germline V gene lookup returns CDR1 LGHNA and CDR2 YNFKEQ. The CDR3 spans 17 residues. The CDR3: CASSQLLPGLAGETQYF. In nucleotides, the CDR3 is TGTGCCAGCAGCCAACTACTTCCGGGACTAGCGGGAGAGACCCAGTACTTC.

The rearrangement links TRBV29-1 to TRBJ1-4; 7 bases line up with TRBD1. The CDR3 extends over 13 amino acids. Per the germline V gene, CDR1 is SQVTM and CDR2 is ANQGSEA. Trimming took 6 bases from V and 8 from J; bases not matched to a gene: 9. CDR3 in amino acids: CSVRQGTGEKLFF. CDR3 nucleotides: TGCAGCGTGAGACAGGGAACAGGGGAAAAACTGTTTTTT. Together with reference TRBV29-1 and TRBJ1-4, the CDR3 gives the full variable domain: SAVISQKPSRDICQRGTSLTIQCQVDSQVTMMFWYRQQPGQSLTLIATANQGSEATYESGFVIDKFPISRPNLTFSTLTVSNMSPEDSSIYLCSVRQGTGEKLFFGSGTQLSVL.

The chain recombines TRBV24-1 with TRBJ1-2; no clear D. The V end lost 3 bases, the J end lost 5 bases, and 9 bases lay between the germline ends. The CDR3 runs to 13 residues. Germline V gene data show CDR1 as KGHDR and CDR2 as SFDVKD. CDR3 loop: CATSDQAGYGYTF. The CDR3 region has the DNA TGTGCCACCAGTGATCAGGCAGGATATGGCTACACCTTC.

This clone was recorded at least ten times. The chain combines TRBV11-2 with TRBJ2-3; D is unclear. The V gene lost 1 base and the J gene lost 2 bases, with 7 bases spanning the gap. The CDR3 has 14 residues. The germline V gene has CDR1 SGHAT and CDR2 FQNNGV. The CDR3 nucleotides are TGTGCCAGCAGCTTAGGGGCAGTCACAGATACGCAGTATTTT. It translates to CASSLGAVTDTQYF.

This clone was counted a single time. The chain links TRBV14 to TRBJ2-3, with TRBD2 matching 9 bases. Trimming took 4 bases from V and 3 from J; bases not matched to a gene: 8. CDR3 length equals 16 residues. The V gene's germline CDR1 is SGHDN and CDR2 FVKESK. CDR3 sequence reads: CASSLYGGGETDTQYF. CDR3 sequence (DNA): TGTGCCAGCAGCCTATACGGCGGGGGGGAGACAGATACGCAGTATTTT. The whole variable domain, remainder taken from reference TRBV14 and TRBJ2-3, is EAGVTQFPSHSVIEKGQTVTLRCDPISGHDNLYWYRRVMGKEIKFLLHFVKESKQDESGMPNNRFLAERTGGTYSTLKVQPAELEDSGVYFCASSLYGGGETDTQYFGPGTRLTVL.